The rows below give T cell receptor beta chains drawn from one sample of a study of blood T cell repertoires in COVID-19. The data were produced by immunoSEQ multiplex PCR, yet TCRdb's version contains in-frame clones alone and is incomplete. The repertoire holds 100,000 to 150,000 clones, with roughly 88% as singletons. Source material: peripheral blood. These receptors were obtained from a man between 45 and 60 years old with acute or convalescent COVID-19. The CDR3 runs from the conserved cysteine through the conserved F or W. The D gene is left open where the match is weak. The listing skips clone size in some rows; elsewhere it reads once, few, many or a size class.

D gene | J gene | clone size | V gene | CDR3 protein | CDR3 DNA
TRBD2 | TRBJ2-1 | - | TRBV7-9 | CASSLEVAGPYNEQFF | TGTGCCAGCAGCTTAGAAGTAGCGGGACCCTACAATGAGCAGTTCTTC
TRBD2 | TRBJ2-7 | - | TRBV28 | CASIAGTSPYEQYF | TGTGCCAGCATCGCCGGGACTAGCCCCTACGAGCAGTACTTC
TRBD2 | TRBJ2-3 | - | TRBV12-5 | CASGFGSGGSTDTQYF | TGTGCTAGTGGTTTTGGGAGTGGCGGGAGTACCGATACGCAGTATTTT
TRBD2 | TRBJ2-2 | - | TRBV29-1 | CSVVMSGRANTGELFF | TGCAGCGTTGTTATGAGCGGGAGGGCTAACACCGGGGAGCTGTTTTTT
TRBD2 | TRBJ2-1 | - | TRBV24-1 | CATSDPQREWFF | TGTGCCACCAGTGATCCCCAGCGGGAGTGGTTCTTC
- | TRBJ1-3 | - | TRBV5-1 | CASSLGQGNTIYF | TGCGCCAGCAGCTTGGGACAGGGAAACACCATATATTTT
- | TRBJ2-2 | - | TRBV5-5 | CASSFGGRTGELFF | TGTGCCAGCAGCTTCGGGGGGCGCACCGGGGAGCTGTTTTTT
- | TRBJ1-1 | - | TRBV27 | CASSLSVGGGVSTEAFF | TGTGCCAGCAGTTTAAGTGTTGGCGGGGGCGTGAGCACTGAAGCTTTCTTT
- | TRBJ2-4 | - | TRBV13 | CASSLRGRGNNIQYF | TGTGCCAGCAGCTTAAGAGGTAGGGGGAATAACATTCAGTACTTC
TRBD2 | TRBJ2-1 | - | TRBV24-1 | CATSDTSGSRNEQFF | TGTGCCACCAGTGATACTAGCGGGAGTAGGAATGAGCAGTTCTTC
- | TRBJ1-2 | - | TRBV7-2 | CASSLVGGSGYTF | TGTGCCAGCAGCTTAGTGGGGGGATCTGGCTACACCTTC
- | TRBJ2-5 | - | TRBV7-6 | CASSLTEETQYF | TGTGCCAGCAGCTTGACTGAAGAGACCCAGTACTTC
TRBD2 | TRBJ2-1 | - | TRBV10-1 | CASSAPRGGSGRTGLNEQFF | TGCGCCAGCAGTGCCCCCCGGGGGGGTAGCGGGAGAACTGGGTTGAATGAGCAGTTCTTC
- | TRBJ2-5 | - | TRBV7-6 | CASSFGQPEAQYF | TGTGCCAGCAGCTTTGGACAGCCGGAGGCCCAGTACTTC
TRBD1 | TRBJ2-1 | - | TRBV14 | CASSQAGTGGTNEQFF | TGTGCCAGCAGCCAGGCCGGGACAGGGGGGACTAATGAGCAGTTCTTC
- | TRBJ2-4 | few | TRBV18 | CASSPGGGNIQYF | TGTGCCAGCTCACCAGGGGGCGGAAACATTCAGTACTTC
- | TRBJ1-1 | - | TRBV19 | CASSQRGYDTEAFF | TGTGCCAGTAGTCAAAGGGGGTACGACACTGAAGCTTTCTTT
- | TRBJ2-2 | - | TRBV2 | CASKTQGLTGELFF | TGTGCCAGCAAAACGCAGGGACTCACCGGGGAGCTGTTTTTT
TRBD2 | TRBJ2-1 | - | TRBV4-2 | CASSPRSSGRIGNEQFF | TGTGCCAGCAGCCCCCGGAGTAGCGGGAGAATCGGCAATGAGCAGTTCTTC
- | TRBJ2-1 | - | TRBV15 | CATSRDRGGPEQFF | TGTGCCACCAGCAGAGATCGTGGAGGGCCCGAGCAGTTCTTC
TRBD2 | TRBJ2-7 | - | TRBV19 | CASSTLAGGSYEQYF | TGTGCCAGTAGTACCCTAGCGGGAGGTTCGTACGAGCAGTACTTC
- | TRBJ1-5 | once | TRBV19 | CASSIMAGDQPQHF | TGTGCCAGTAGTATTATGGCAGGGGATCAGCCCCAGCATTTT
- | TRBJ2-7 | - | TRBV28 | CASSSWGGPSYEQYF | TGTGCCAGCAGTTCCTGGGGCGGCCCCTCCTACGAGCAGTACTTC
- | TRBJ1-5 | - | TRBV19 | CASSTQSNQPQHF | TGTGCCAGTAGTACCCAGTCCAATCAGCCCCAGCATTTT
- | TRBJ2-1 | - | TRBV6-6 | CASRHGGRENDNEQFF | TGTGCCAGCAGGCACGGAGGGCGGGAAAACGACAATGAGCAGTTCTTC
TRBD1 | TRBJ1-2 | - | TRBV5-4 | CASSQGAGNYGYTF | TGTGCCAGCAGCCAGGGGGCGGGAAACTATGGCTACACCTTC
TRBD1 | TRBJ2-5 | - | TRBV12-5 | CASGLGEYRGNQETQYF | TGTGCTAGTGGTTTGGGGGAATACAGGGGAAACCAAGAGACCCAGTACTTC
- | TRBJ1-2 | - | TRBV29-1 | CSVEMAGHSYGYTF | TGCAGCGTTGAGATGGCAGGGCATAGCTATGGCTACACCTTC
- | TRBJ1-5 | - | TRBV24-1 | CATSVPGGPQHF | TGTGCCACCAGTGTCCCCGGGGGGCCCCAGCATTTT
- | TRBJ2-7 | - | TRBV30 | CAWSRPLVYEQYF | TGTGCCTGGAGTCGGCCTCTAGTCTACGAGCAGTACTTC
- | TRBJ1-1 | - | TRBV5-1 | CASSLVGPPNTEAFF | TGCGCCAGCAGCTTGGTGGGCCCCCCGAACACTGAAGCTTTCTTT
- | TRBJ1-3 | - | TRBV11-2 | CASITIPGNTIYF | TGTGCCAGCATCACTATTCCTGGAAACACCATATATTTT
- | TRBJ2-7 | - | TRBV3-1/TRBV3-2 | CASSLRTAYEQYF | TGTGCCAGCAGCCTCCGGACAGCCTACGAGCAGTACTTC
TRBD1 | TRBJ2-1 | once | TRBV3-1/TRBV3-2 | CASSQEWDRGHNEQFF | TGTGCCAGCAGCCAAGAGTGGGACAGGGGCCACAATGAGCAGTTCTTC
TRBD1 | TRBJ2-3 | - | TRBV6-4 | CASSEARTGGTDTQYF | TGTGCCAGCAGTGAGGCCCGGACAGGGGGCACAGATACGCAGTATTTT
TRBD1 | TRBJ1-5 | - | TRBV6-1 | CASSEGTGFFRDNQPQHF | TGTGCCAGCAGTGAAGGGACAGGGTTCTTCAGGGACAATCAGCCCCAGCATTTT
- | TRBJ2-2 | - | TRBV25-1 | CASSEHSGPDTGELFF | TGTGCCAGCAGTGAACATAGCGGACCGGACACCGGGGAGCTGTTTTTT
- | TRBJ1-4 | once | TRBV5-6 | CASSLAGEGEKLFF | TGTGCCAGCAGCTTGGCAGGGGAGGGCGAAAAACTGTTTTTT
TRBD1 | TRBJ2-1 | - | TRBV27 | CASSLIPGQSPNEQFF | TGTGCCAGCAGTTTAATCCCGGGACAGTCACCAAATGAGCAGTTCTTC
- | TRBJ1-6 | - | TRBV19 | CASSMLPTRGSPLHF | TGTGCCAGTAGTATGCTACCCACCAGGGGTTCACCCCTCCACTTT
TRBD2 | TRBJ2-7 | - | TRBV6-4 | CASSDTPCGRPTYEQYF | TGTGCCAGCAGTGACACCCCCTGCGGGAGACCAACCTACGAGCAGTACTTC
TRBD1 | TRBJ1-2 | - | TRBV5-1 | CASGTQGGGHLKGYTF | TGCGCCAGCGGTACGCAGGGGGGTGGCCATTTAAAAGGCTACACCTTC
TRBD1 | TRBJ2-3 | once | TRBV30 | CAWDRETGTDTQYF | TGTGCCTGGGACAGGGAAACGGGCACAGATACGCAGTATTTT
- | TRBJ1-1 | once | TRBV6-2/TRBV6-3 | CASSGGAEAFF | TGTGCCAGCAGTGGGGGGGCTGAAGCTTTCTTT
- | TRBJ2-7 | - | TRBV15 | CATSRELKNYEQYF | TGTGCCACCAGCAGAGAACTTAAGAATTACGAGCAGTACTTC
- | TRBJ1-1 | - | TRBV6-1 | CASSEVLGGDSEAFF | TGTGCCAGCAGTGAAGTGTTAGGGGGGGACTCTGAAGCTTTCTTT
- | TRBJ1-2 | - | TRBV15 | CATSRVAGVGYTF | TGTGCCACCAGCAGAGTGGCGGGGGTTGGCTACACCTTC
TRBD1 | TRBJ1-4 | - | TRBV11-2 | CASSPGQGDNEKLFF | TGTGCCAGCAGCCCAGGACAGGGGGATAATGAAAAACTGTTTTTT
- | TRBJ1-2 | - | TRBV5-1 | CASSSELSNYGYTF | TGCGCCAGCAGCTCCGAACTCTCTAACTATGGCTACACCTTC
- | TRBJ1-1 | - | TRBV30 | CAWTPGGESTEAFF | TGTGCCTGGACCCCCGGGGGGGAAAGCACTGAAGCTTTCTTT
TRBD1 | TRBJ1-2 | - | TRBV6-5 | CASSLDRDGYTF | TGTGCCAGCAGCTTGGACAGGGATGGCTACACCTTC
TRBD1 | TRBJ1-5 | - | TRBV24-1 | CATSDWDSNQPQHF | TGTGCCACCAGTGATTGGGACAGTAATCAGCCCCAGCATTTT
TRBD2 | TRBJ2-7 | - | TRBV7-2 | CASSSWGGLYEQYF | TGTGCCAGCAGCTCTTGGGGGGGGTTATACGAGCAGTACTTC
TRBD2 | TRBJ2-1 | once | TRBV4-2 | CASSRWTSGNNEQFF | TGTGCCAGCAGCCGTTGGACTAGCGGGAACAATGAGCAGTTCTTC
- | TRBJ2-3 | - | TRBV19 | CASSRGGVPTDTQYF | TGTGCCAGTAGTCGGGGCGGGGTTCCCACAGATACGCAGTATTTT
TRBD2 | TRBJ2-1 | - | TRBV10-3 | CAIRGLAGMDEQFF | TGTGCCATCAGGGGACTAGCGGGAATGGATGAGCAGTTCTTC
TRBD2 | TRBJ2-7 | few | TRBV18 | CASSPMGEGHYEQYF | TGTGCCAGCTCACCCATGGGGGAGGGGCACTACGAGCAGTACTTC